A selection of T cell receptor beta chains follows, all from one sample in a study of cytomegalovirus exposure and HLA in healthy donors. Using immunoSEQ multiplex PCR, the repertoire was profiled, and TCRdb retains in-frame clones only, with some absent. This sample's clone table lists 75,000 to 85,000 clones. The sequencing sample was made of PBMCs. These receptors all come from a man between 18 and 29 years old in good health and CMV-seropositive. Each CDR3 is given with its conserved first and last residue. A D gene is named only where the DNA matches it firmly.

TRBJ1-5,TRBD1,TRBV6-1,CASSTGGGYQPQHF,TGTGCCAGCAGCACAGGGGGCGGTTACCAGCCCCAGCATTTT
TRBJ2-7,TRBD2,TRBV2,CASRSPREAAILYEQYF,TGTGCCAGCAGATCACCCCGGGAGGCAGCCATCCTCTACGAGCAGTACTTC
TRBJ1-2,TRBD1,TRBV6-1,CASTTGANYGYTF,TGTGCCAGCACGACAGGGGCTAACTATGGCTACACCTTC
TRBJ2-2,NA,TRBV14,CASSQDPGAPYTGELFF,TGTGCCAGCAGCCAAGATCCAGGGGCCCCGTACACCGGGGAGCTGTTTTTT
TRBJ1-5,NA,TRBV18,CASSPGASELEQPQHF,TGTGCCAGCTCACCGGGTGCCAGTGAGCTAGAGCAGCCCCAGCATTTT
TRBJ1-1,NA,TRBV19,CASSIAGRNTEAFF,TGTGCCAGTAGTATAGCAGGGCGGAACACTGAAGCTTTCTTT
TRBJ1-2,NA,TRBV28,CASSFNRGDGYTF,TGTGCCAGCAGTTTTAATAGGGGTGATGGCTACACCTTC
TRBJ2-7,TRBD2,TRBV5-1,CASSLVLAGGYEQYF,TGCGCCAGCAGCTTAGTGCTAGCGGGGGGGTACGAGCAGTACTTC
TRBJ1-1,NA,TRBV28,CASSYPGLSPEAFF,TGTGCCAGCAGTTACCCGGGACTCAGCCCTGAAGCTTTCTTT
TRBJ1-5,NA,TRBV13,CASSLVGHSYSNQPQHF,TGTGCCAGCAGCTTAGTAGGTCACAGCTATAGCAATCAGCCCCAGCATTTT
TRBJ1-1,TRBD1,TRBV27,CASSSRDSRTEAFF,TGTGCCAGCAGCTCCCGGGACAGTCGGACTGAAGCTTTCTTT
TRBJ2-3,TRBD2,TRBV4-2,CASSQTLAGGPTDTQYF,TGTGCCAGCAGCCAAACCCTAGCGGGAGGGCCGACAGATACGCAGTATTTT
TRBJ2-2,NA,TRBV5-1,CASSWALTNTGELFF,TGCGCCAGCAGCTGGGCGCTAACGAACACCGGGGAGCTGTTTTTT
TRBJ1-3,NA,TRBV23-1,CASNQGKGARSGNTIYF,TGCGCCAGCAACCAGGGGAAAGGCGCACGCTCGGGGAACACCATATATTTT
TRBJ2-7,NA,TRBV6-5,CASSYSRRSYEQYF,TGTGCCAGCAGTTACTCGCGGAGGAGCTACGAGCAGTACTTC
TRBJ1-4,TRBD1,TRBV28,CASRETGPNEKLFF,TGTGCCAGCAGGGAGACAGGGCCTAATGAAAAACTGTTTTTT
TRBJ2-1,TRBD2,TRBV5-1,CASGKAGDLNEQFF,TGCGCCAGCGGCAAAGCGGGAGACCTCAATGAGCAGTTCTTC
TRBJ2-5,NA,TRBV19,CASSNRGAPLETQYF,TGTGCCAGTAGTAACCGGGGGGCGCCCCTAGAGACCCAGTACTTC
TRBJ2-1,TRBD2,TRBV9,CASSPSGGREQFF,TGTGCCAGCAGCCCCAGCGGGGGGCGGGAGCAGTTCTTC
TRBJ2-1,TRBD2,TRBV18,CASSPPSGGYNEQFF,TGTGCCAGCTCACCCCCTAGCGGGGGCTACAATGAGCAGTTCTTC
TRBJ2-7,NA,TRBV10-3,CAVGGTASYEQYF,TGTGCCGTCGGAGGGACGGCCTCCTACGAGCAGTACTTC
TRBJ2-7,NA,TRBV30,CACLDSFSEQYF,TGTGCCTGCCTCGACAGCTTCTCCGAGCAGTACTTC
TRBJ1-5,TRBD1,TRBV2,CASSRTGYNQPQHF,TGTGCCAGCAGCCGGACAGGGTACAATCAGCCCCAGCATTTT
TRBJ1-1,NA,TRBV5-4,CASSPGTYATEAFF,TGTGCCAGCAGCCCCGGGACTTACGCCACTGAAGCTTTCTTT
TRBJ2-7,NA,TRBV7-9,CASSLLAEQYF,TGTGCCAGCAGCTTATTAGCCGAGCAGTACTTC
TRBJ1-5,TRBD1,TRBV2,CASSGQGATQPQHF,TGTGCCAGCAGCGGGCAGGGGGCTACTCAGCCCCAGCATTTT
TRBJ2-7,TRBD2,TRBV7-9,CASSSQLAGFYEQYF,TGTGCCAGCAGCTCCCAACTAGCGGGCTTCTACGAGCAGTACTTC
TRBJ1-1,NA,TRBV19,CASILLGGRTEAFF,TGTGCCAGTATCCTCTTGGGGGGGAGGACTGAAGCTTTCTTT
TRBJ1-5,TRBD1,TRBV28,CASSPTTGAASFNQPQHF,TGTGCCAGCAGTCCAACGACAGGGGCTGCCTCCTTCAATCAGCCCCAGCATTTT
TRBJ2-5,TRBD2,TRBV4-1,CASSSGTSGGAVETQYF,TGCGCCAGCAGCTCCGGGACTAGCGGGGGGGCGGTAGAGACCCAGTACTTC
TRBJ2-3,NA,TRBV19,CASSIALVSTSTDTQYF,TGTGCCAGTAGTATAGCCCTTGTAAGTACTAGCACAGATACGCAGTATTTT
TRBJ2-1,TRBD2,TRBV7-9,CASSRTSGRTYNEQFF,TGTGCCAGCAGCCGGACTAGCGGGAGGACCTACAATGAGCAGTTCTTC
TRBJ1-1,NA,TRBV19,CASVTGNTEAFF,TGTGCCAGTGTTACAGGGAACACTGAAGCTTTCTTT
TRBJ2-7,TRBD2,TRBV4-1,CASSQDPSPGGCYF,TGCGCCAGCAGCCAAGATCCTAGCCCGGGAGGTTGTTACTTC
TRBJ2-1,NA,TRBV5-1,CASSPDSTLANEQFF,TGCGCCAGCAGCCCGGACTCCACCCTGGCGAATGAGCAGTTCTTC
TRBJ1-5,NA,TRBV6-1,CASTPRWEIGQPQHF,TGTGCCAGCACCCCAAGGTGGGAGATAGGTCAGCCCCAGCATTTT
TRBJ1-1,NA,TRBV27,CASSLSIRAVDTEAFF,TGTGCCAGCAGTTTATCGATACGAGCGGTAGACACTGAAGCTTTCTTT
TRBJ2-2,NA,TRBV13,CASSSGGDTGELFF,TGTGCCAGCAGCTCGGGCGGGGACACCGGGGAGCTGTTTTTT
TRBJ2-3,TRBD1,TRBV28,CASSLGQGATDTQYF,TGTGCCAGCAGCTTAGGGCAGGGGGCTACAGATACGCAGTATTTT
TRBJ2-7,TRBD1,TRBV19,CASSIFGQGNYEQYF,TGTGCCAGTAGTATTTTCGGACAGGGGAATTACGAGCAGTACTTC
TRBJ1-6,NA,TRBV19,CASSPGFRRSSPLHF,TGTGCCAGTAGCCCAGGGTTCCGACGGAGTTCACCCCTCCACTTT
TRBJ2-7,NA,TRBV7-2,CASSFPGYEQYF,TGTGCCAGCAGCTTCCCGGGGTACGAGCAGTACTTC
TRBJ1-2,NA,TRBV27,CASRLTRVDGYTF,TGTGCCAGTCGACTGACGAGGGTGGATGGCTACACCTTC
TRBJ1-5,NA,TRBV4-1,CASSQGSNPQHF,TGCGCCAGCAGCCAAGGGAGTAACCCCCAGCATTTT
TRBJ2-1,NA,TRBV6-1,CASSAVADYNEQFF,TGTGCCAGCAGTGCGGTAGCAGACTACAATGAGCAGTTCTTC
TRBJ2-1,NA,TRBV5-6,CASSFGSEQFF,TGTGCCAGCAGCTTTGGGAGCGAGCAGTTCTTC
TRBJ1-2,TRBD1,TRBV6-5,CASSSRGAGGDGYTF,TGTGCCAGCAGTTCCAGGGGGGCGGGCGGAGATGGCTACACCTTC
TRBJ2-5,NA,TRBV29-1,CSVEAGEETQYF,TGCAGCGTTGAAGCGGGGGAAGAGACCCAGTACTTC
TRBJ1-2,TRBD1,TRBV6-1,CASGDRDYGYTF,TGTGCCAGCGGGGACAGGGACTATGGCTACACCTTC
TRBJ2-1,TRBD1,TRBV25-1,CASIFGDRFHEQFF,TGTGCCAGCATTTTCGGGGACAGGTTCCATGAGCAGTTCTTC
TRBJ2-7,NA,TRBV25-1,CASSEYGRYEQYF,TGTGCCAGCAGTGAATATGGCAGATACGAGCAGTACTTC
TRBJ1-1,NA,TRBV5-1,CASSSSGTQNTEAFF,TGCGCCAGCAGCTCCTCCGGGACACAGAACACTGAAGCTTTCTTT
TRBJ2-3,TRBD2,TRBV28,CASTTSGGSTDTQYF,TGTGCCAGCACTACTAGCGGGGGTAGCACAGATACGCAGTATTTT
TRBJ1-5,TRBD1,TRBV28,CASSSRQGGAQPQHF,TGTGCCAGCAGTTCCCGACAGGGGGGCGCGCAGCCCCAGCATTTT